Presented here are 5 T cell receptor beta chains from one specimen sequenced in a study of OX40 agonist ivuxolimab in advanced cancers. Method: immunoSEQ multiplex PCR; TCRdb's copy keeps in-frame clones and lacks some. The sample comprises approximately 15,000 clones, more than 80% of which are singletons, and about 30% rests with the top ten. The source material was CD4+ or CD8+ T cells sorted from blood, sampled in a trial of the OX40 agonist ivuxolimab. These receptors all come from an adult with an advanced solid tumor such as melanoma, head and neck, liver or kidney cancer.

This clone turned up a few times. The DNA of the CDR3 is TGTGCCAGCAGCGTCTCTACTAGCGGGTTTACCGGGGAGCTGTTTTTT. It is translated as CASSVSTSGFTGELFF. V is TRBV9 and J is TRBJ2-2; 9 bases agree with TRBD2. J gave up 5 bases and V 2 bases, and 7 bases lay outside the gene matches. The CDR3 spans 16 residues. Germline assignment: CDR1 SGDLS and CDR2 YYNGEE.

V gene TRBV30 combines with J gene TRBJ2-1; D is ambiguous. Germline loops: CDR1 GTSNPN, CDR2 SVGIG (reference sequence). The CDR3 extends over 13 amino acids. Trimming shortened V by 0 bases and J by 8 bases, and 11 bases separated the two germline ends. CDR3 protein: CAWSVRTIDEQFF. CDR3 nucleotides: TGTGCCTGGAGTGTGAGAACTATCGATGAGCAGTTCTTC.

This chain links TRBV30 with TRBJ1-2, with D tentatively TRBD1 (5 bases). This CDR3 is 12 amino acids long. V was shortened by 1 base and J by 8 bases, with 11 bases between the two germline ends. The germline gives CDR1 GTSNPN, CDR2 SVGIG (reference sequence). CDR3 protein: CAWSDGAWGYTF. DNA for the CDR3: TGTGCCTGGAGTGACGGGGCTTGGGGCTACACCTTC.

Written as DNA, the CDR3 is TGTGCCAGTAGAGGACAGGGTTCCCACGAGCAGTACTTC. Protein sequence: CASRGQGSHEQYF. The J gene is TRBJ2-7, the V gene TRBV19, with TRBD1 matching over 8 bases. The ends lost 6 bases at V and 5 bases at J; junction bases unmatched: 6. This CDR3 has 13 amino acids. Germline V lookup: CDR1 LNHDA, CDR2 SQIVND (reference sequence).

V is TRBV9 and J is TRBJ1-2; D unresolved. CDR1 is SGDLS and CDR2 is YYNGEE in the germline V gene. The CDR3 length is 13 residues. V was pared by 0 bases and J by 8 bases, with 11 bases between. CDR3 loop: CASSVGGGGGYTF. Written as DNA, the CDR3 is TGTGCCAGCAGCGTAGGAGGAGGTGGAGGCTACACCTTC.